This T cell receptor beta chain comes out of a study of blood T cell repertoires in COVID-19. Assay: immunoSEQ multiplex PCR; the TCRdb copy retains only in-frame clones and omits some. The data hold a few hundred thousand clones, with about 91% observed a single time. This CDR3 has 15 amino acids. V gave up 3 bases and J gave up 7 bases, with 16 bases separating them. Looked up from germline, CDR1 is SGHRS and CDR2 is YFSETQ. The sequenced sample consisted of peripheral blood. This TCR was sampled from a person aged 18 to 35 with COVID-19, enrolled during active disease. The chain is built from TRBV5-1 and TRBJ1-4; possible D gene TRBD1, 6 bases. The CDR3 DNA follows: TGCGCCAGCAGCTCACAGGGTCAGCGGTCTGAAAAACTGTTTTTT. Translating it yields CASSSQGQRSEKLFF.